This is a list of T cell receptor beta chains from one sample in a study of cytomegalovirus exposure and HLA in healthy donors. The table came from immunoSEQ multiplex PCR; TCRdb's copy has only in-frame clones and leaves some out. The sample yields over 150,000 clones, 83% seen once. Sequenced: PBMCs. The origin of the receptors is a man in his fifties or sixties in good health and CMV-seronegative. Each CDR3 is given with its conserved first and last residue.

J	V	CDR3
TRBJ1-4	TRBV25-1	CASSEYYGTSTNEKLFF
TRBJ2-1	TRBV19	CASRVGNSGRVNEQFF
TRBJ1-6	TRBV7-2	CASSQRGGTYNSPLHF
TRBJ1-1	TRBV6-5	CASTRDSEAFF
TRBJ1-5	TRBV11-2	CASSSGTGARNQPQHF
.	TRBV10-2	CASGPQDYEQYF
TRBJ2-2	TRBV2	CASTIGSILGELFF
TRBJ1-4	TRBV7-2	CASSQGANEKLFF
TRBJ1-2	TRBV14	CASSRTGGAGVWGYTF
TRBJ2-7	TRBV11-1	CASSRYNSGYEQYF
TRBJ1-3	TRBV27	CASSLQGSKGNTIYF
.	TRBV4-3	CASSQRTGYEQYF
TRBJ2-6	TRBV7-2	CASSPDRGPNVLTF
TRBJ2-1	TRBV7-3	CASRLAGGNSEQFF
TRBJ2-1	TRBV29-1	CSVGAGGSSYNEQFF
TRBJ1-2	TRBV4-3	CASSLGGQGNYGYTF
TRBJ1-4	TRBV5-4	CASSLEAGYEKLFF
TRBJ2-5	TRBV7-9	CASSLAYRAKKTQYF
TRBJ2-3	TRBV5-4	CASSSGGQGADTQYF
TRBJ1-5	TRBV19	CASSIGKQAGNQPQHF
TRBJ1-3	TRBV19	CASRGTVDGNTIYF
TRBJ2-3	TRBV19	CASSMGSVGTSRLNTQYF
TRBJ2-1	TRBV5-6	CASSPGRRGVYSNEQFF
TRBJ2-5	TRBV11-2	CASGRGSQETQYF
TRBJ2-3	TRBV9	CASSGQEFTDTQYF
TRBJ2-4	TRBV18	CASSPDRVRDIQYF
TRBJ1-3	TRBV6-1	CASSVTGNDPGNTIYF
TRBJ2-2	TRBV9	CASSAPGQGSTGELFF
TRBJ2-5	TRBV19	CASSIVARETQYF
TRBJ2-1	TRBV7-6	CASSLSGGSSYNEQFF
TRBJ2-7	TRBV4-2	CASSQAPEGAYEQYF
TRBJ1-5	TRBV18	CASRRDGDGGPQHF
TRBJ2-1	TRBV7-9	CASLGTSGASEQFF
TRBJ2-3	TRBV6-5	CASSYGPGSTDTQYF
TRBJ1-1	TRBV29-1	CSGQKGRDEAFF
TRBJ1-5	TRBV4-1	CASSQPLAGRNQPQHF
TRBJ1-6	TRBV7-9	CSSTPGTVADSPLHF
TRBJ2-1	TRBV7-6	CASSLSGQVYNEQFF
TRBJ2-5	TRBV19	CASSNRQGGEETQYF
TRBJ1-2	TRBV6-5	CASSLRGSGYGYTF
TRBJ2-7	TRBV13	CASCRDRGPEQYF
TRBJ2-1	TRBV6-4	CASSDSDISYNEQFF